The rows below give T cell receptor beta chains drawn from one sample of a study of shared clonotypes between healthy human individuals. TCRdb keeps only in-frame clones here, not all; method: immunoSEQ multiplex PCR. The sample lists under 150,000 clones, about 62% occurring once. The sample consisted of memory CD8+ T cells sorted from blood. These receptors originate from a woman aged 25 to 39 in good health. CDR3s include the opening cysteine and the closing phenylalanine or tryptophan. A D gene is named only where the DNA matches it firmly. Some rows mark clone size as missing; the rest say once, few, many or name a class of expanded clone.

TRBD2	TRBV6-5	TRBJ2-2	-	CASSYSTSGTTGELFF	TGTGCCAGCAGTTACTCGACTAGCGGGACGACCGGGGAGCTGTTTTTT
-	TRBV6-6	TRBJ2-7	-	CASLGPSSSYEQYF	TGTGCCAGCCTAGGACCGTCGTCGTCCTACGAGCAGTACTTC
TRBD1	TRBV6-5	TRBJ1-1	-	CASRGDSLNTEAFF	TGTGCCAGCAGGGGGGACAGCTTAAACACTGAAGCTTTCTTT
-	TRBV5-6	TRBJ2-7	once	CASSFVGDEQYF	TGTGCCAGCAGCTTTGTGGGAGACGAGCAGTACTTC
TRBD2	TRBV2	TRBJ2-3	-	CASRLAGTTDTQYF	TGTGCCAGCAGGCTAGCGGGAACCACAGATACGCAGTATTTT
-	TRBV29-1	TRBJ2-7	-	CSVGARGTGEQYF	TGCAGCGTTGGCGCAAGGGGAACGGGGGAGCAGTACTTC
-	TRBV11-3	TRBJ2-7	-	CASSCPRGQAGNEQYF	TGTGCCAGCAGCTGTCCAAGAGGCCAAGCCGGCAACGAGCAGTACTTC
TRBD1	TRBV11-2	TRBJ1-1	-	CASSPLWTGVNTEAFF	TGTGCCAGCAGCCCCCTCTGGACAGGAGTGAACACTGAAGCTTTCTTT
-	TRBV28	TRBJ2-7	once	CASSLNEQYF	TGTGCCAGCAGCCTTAACGAGCAGTACTTC
-	TRBV9	TRBJ2-1	few	CASSPTAFLGNEQFF	TGTGCCAGCAGCCCCACAGCCTTCCTGGGGAATGAGCAGTTCTTC
-	TRBV9	TRBJ2-3	many	CASSVDGSTDTQYF	TGTGCCAGCAGCGTAGATGGTAGCACAGATACGCAGTATTTT
-	TRBV5-1	TRBJ2-5	-	CASSLTSVGETQYF	TGCGCCAGCAGCTTGACTTCCGTAGGGGAGACCCAGTACTTC
-	TRBV7-6	TRBJ2-1	few	CASSLAAVEISYNEQFF	TGTGCCAGCAGCTTAGCAGCGGTCGAAATCTCCTACAATGAGCAGTTCTTC
-	TRBV18	TRBJ1-4	-	CASSLFRIALPQTNEKLFF	TGTGCCAGCTCACTATTCCGTATTGCCCTCCCTCAGACTAATGAAAAACTGTTTTTT
-	TRBV28	TRBJ1-5	many	CASSLWGREMSNQPQHF	TGTGCCAGCAGTTTATGGGGGAGGGAAATGAGCAATCAGCCCCAGCATTTT
TRBD2	TRBV9	TRBJ2-1	-	CASSPRGGAGGPEQFF	TGTGCCAGCAGCCCCCGGGGAGGAGCGGGAGGGCCTGAGCAGTTCTTC
-	TRBV6-6	TRBJ1-1	once	CASNRLDTEAFF	TGTGCCAGCAACCGACTAGACACTGAAGCTTTCTTT
TRBD2	TRBV9	TRBJ2-7	-	CASSVGGRGRQYF	TGTGCCAGCAGCGTAGGTGGGAGGGGCCGGCAGTACTTC
-	TRBV5-6	TRBJ1-2	once	CASSLVGVGGYTF	TGTGCCAGCAGCTTGGTAGGGGTAGGAGGCTACACCTTC
TRBD2	TRBV2	TRBJ2-6	-	CASSENWREDSGANVLTF	TGTGCCAGCAGTGAAAATTGGCGGGAGGACTCTGGGGCCAACGTCCTGACTTTC
TRBD2	TRBV2	TRBJ2-1	-	CASRHPSGSNEQFF	TGTGCCAGCAGACACCCTAGCGGGAGTAATGAGCAGTTCTTC
-	TRBV6-1	TRBJ2-3	-	CASSVPEFSSGATDTQYF	TGTGCCAGCAGTGTTCCCGAATTTTCTAGTGGGGCCACAGATACGCAGTATTTT
-	TRBV7-2	TRBJ1-1	-	CASSHFGENTEAFF	TGTGCCAGCAGCCATTTCGGAGAGAACACTGAAGCTTTCTTT